This T cell receptor (beta chain) was recovered during a study of cytotoxic CD8 clonotypes in ibrutinib-treated CLL. Study at large: The authors obtained response samples at a median of about 12 months of treatment, range 6 to 36.

The source of about 2 micrograms of genomic DNA for TCR beta libraries was cryopreserved PBMCs. Germline CDR1 SGHRS, CDR2 YFSETQ. Trimming cost V 0 bases and J 9 bases; bases outside gene matches: 7. CDR3 length: 15 amino acids. Investigators sought sequencing depths of between 1 in 200,000 and 1 in 1 million T cells. This table comes from immunoSEQ multiplex PCR, and its TCRdb copy is limited to in-frame clones, with some not included. The data hold fewer than 400,000 clones, with 67% observed a single time. Specimen: PBMCs, collected after 36 months of ibrutinib treatment. This receptor was taken from a human donor with chronic lymphocytic leukemia. The rearrangement links TRBV5-1 to TRBJ2-1, with 9 bases lining up with TRBD2. The CDR3 sequence is CASSLGTSVIVEQFF. DNA of the CDR3: TGCGCCAGCAGCTTGGGGACTAGCGTAATAGTTGAGCAGTTCTTC. Variable domain in full (rest from reference TRBV5-1 and TRBJ2-1): KAGVTQTPRYLIKTRGQQVTLSCSPISGHRSVSWYQQTPGQGLQFLFEYFSETQRNKGNFPGRFSGRQFSNSRSEMNVSTLELGDSALYLCASSLGTSVIVEQFFGPGTRLTVL.